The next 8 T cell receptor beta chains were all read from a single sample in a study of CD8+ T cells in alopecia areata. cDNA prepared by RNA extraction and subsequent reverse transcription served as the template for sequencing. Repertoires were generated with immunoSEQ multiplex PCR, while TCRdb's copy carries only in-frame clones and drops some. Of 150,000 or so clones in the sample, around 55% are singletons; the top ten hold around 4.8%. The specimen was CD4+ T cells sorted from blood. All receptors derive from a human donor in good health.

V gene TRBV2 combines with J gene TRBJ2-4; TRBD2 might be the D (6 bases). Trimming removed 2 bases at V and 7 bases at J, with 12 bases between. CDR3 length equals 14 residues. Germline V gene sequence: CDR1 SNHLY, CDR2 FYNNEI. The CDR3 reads CASSEWAAGNIQYF. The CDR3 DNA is TGTGCCAGCAGTGAATGGGCGGCGGGGAACATTCAGTACTTC.

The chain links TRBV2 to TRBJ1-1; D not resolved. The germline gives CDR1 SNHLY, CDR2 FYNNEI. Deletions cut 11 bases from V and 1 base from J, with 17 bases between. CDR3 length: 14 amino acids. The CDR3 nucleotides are TGTGCCTCTCAGCGACGCCAAGCGAACACTGAAGCTTTCTTT. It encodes CASQRRQANTEAFF. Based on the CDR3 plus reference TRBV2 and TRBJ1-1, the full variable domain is EPEVTQTPSHQVTQMGQEVILRCVPISNHLYFYWYRQILGQKVEFLVSFYNNEISEKSEIFDDQFSVERPDGSNFTLKIRSTKLEDSAMYFCASQRRQANTEAFFGQGTRLTVV.

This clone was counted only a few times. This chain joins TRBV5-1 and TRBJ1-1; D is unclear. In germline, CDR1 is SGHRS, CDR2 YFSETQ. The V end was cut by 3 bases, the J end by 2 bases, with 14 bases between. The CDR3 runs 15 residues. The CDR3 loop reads CASSSRGVHNTEAFF. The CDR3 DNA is TGCGCCAGCAGCTCGCGGGGAGTCCACAACACTGAAGCTTTCTTT.

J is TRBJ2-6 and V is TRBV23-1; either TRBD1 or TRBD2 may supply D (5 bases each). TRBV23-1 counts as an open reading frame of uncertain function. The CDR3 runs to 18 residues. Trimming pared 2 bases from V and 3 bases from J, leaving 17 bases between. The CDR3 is CASSQHGQGAFGANVLTF. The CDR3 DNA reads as TGCGCCAGCAGTCAACATGGGCAGGGAGCATTTGGGGCCAACGTCCTGACTTTC.

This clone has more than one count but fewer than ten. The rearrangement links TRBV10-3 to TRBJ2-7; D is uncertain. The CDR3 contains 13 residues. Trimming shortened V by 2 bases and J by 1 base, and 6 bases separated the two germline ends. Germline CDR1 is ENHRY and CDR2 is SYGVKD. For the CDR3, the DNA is TGTGCCATCAGTGAGGGCCTTTCCTACGAGCAGTACTTC. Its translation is CAISEGLSYEQYF.

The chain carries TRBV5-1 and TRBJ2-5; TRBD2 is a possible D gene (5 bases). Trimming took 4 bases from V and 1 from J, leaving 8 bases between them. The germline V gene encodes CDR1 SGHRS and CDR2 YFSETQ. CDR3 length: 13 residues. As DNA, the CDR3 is TGCGCCAGCAGCCCGGGATTCCAAGAGACCCAGTACTTC. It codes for CASSPGFQETQYF.

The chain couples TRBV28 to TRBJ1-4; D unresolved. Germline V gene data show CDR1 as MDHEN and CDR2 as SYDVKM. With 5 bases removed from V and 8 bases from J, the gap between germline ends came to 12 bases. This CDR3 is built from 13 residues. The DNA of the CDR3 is TGTGCCAGCAGTCCTCCTCCGGGAGAAAAACTGTTTTTT. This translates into CASSPPPGEKLFF.

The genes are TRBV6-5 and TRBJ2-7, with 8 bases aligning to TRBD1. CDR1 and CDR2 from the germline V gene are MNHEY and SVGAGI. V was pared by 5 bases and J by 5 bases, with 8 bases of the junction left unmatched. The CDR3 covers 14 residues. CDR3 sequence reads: CASSHRDRPHEQYF. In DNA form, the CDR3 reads TGTGCCAGCAGTCACCGGGACAGGCCCCACGAGCAGTACTTC.